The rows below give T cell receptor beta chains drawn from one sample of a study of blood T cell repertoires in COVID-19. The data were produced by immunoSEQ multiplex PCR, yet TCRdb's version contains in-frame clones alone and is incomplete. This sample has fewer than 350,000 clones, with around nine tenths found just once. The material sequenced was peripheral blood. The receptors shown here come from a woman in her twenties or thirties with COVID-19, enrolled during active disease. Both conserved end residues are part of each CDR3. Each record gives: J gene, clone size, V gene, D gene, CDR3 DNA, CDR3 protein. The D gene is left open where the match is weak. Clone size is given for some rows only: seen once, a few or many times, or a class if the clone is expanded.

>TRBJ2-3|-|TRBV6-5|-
TGTGCCACTGGGAGTGGAGGCACAGATACGCAGTATTTT
CATGSGGTDTQYF
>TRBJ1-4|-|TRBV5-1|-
TGCGCCAGCAGCCCGACCGGAGCTGAAAAACTGTTTTTT
CASSPTGAEKLFF
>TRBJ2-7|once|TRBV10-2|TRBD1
TGCGCCAGCAGTGAGGACAGGGAGATATACGAGCAGTACTTC
CASSEDREIYEQYF
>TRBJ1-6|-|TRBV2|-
TGTGCCAGCAGTGGGGACATGGAATCACCCCTCCACTTT
CASSGDMESPLHF
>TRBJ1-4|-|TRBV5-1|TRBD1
TGCGCCAGCAGCCCGACAGGGGGTGTGAGTGAAAAACTGTTTTTT
CASSPTGGVSEKLFF
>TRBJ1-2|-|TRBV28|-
TGTGCCAGCAGTTTGGGCCAGATCGGCTACACCTTC
CASSLGQIGYTF
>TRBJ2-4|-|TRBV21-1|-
TGTGCCAGCAGCAAAGGTGGGGACACCCAAAACATTCAGTACTTC
CASSKGGDTQNIQYF
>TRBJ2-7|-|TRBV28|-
TGTGCCAGCATTGCCCCTTCCGCGGGGGAGCAGTACTTC
CASIAPSAGEQYF
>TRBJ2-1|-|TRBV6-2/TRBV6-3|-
TGTGCCAGCAGTTACGGGGTCGGGAGAAGCGACAATGAGCAGTTCTTC
CASSYGVGRSDNEQFF
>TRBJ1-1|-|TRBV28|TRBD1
TGTGCCAGCACTTATGGGGACAGGGGTCCCCCCGGGGACACTGAAGCTTTCTTT
CASTYGDRGPPGDTEAFF
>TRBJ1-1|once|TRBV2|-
TGTGCCAGCAGAATTCGGGGTATAGAGAACACTGAAGCTTTCTTT
CASRIRGIENTEAFF
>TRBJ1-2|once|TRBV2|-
TGTGCCAGCAGTGAAGGGGGCTCAGTCGACTATGGCTACACCTTC
CASSEGGSVDYGYTF
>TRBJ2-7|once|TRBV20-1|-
TGCAGTGCGCGGTCACCGGGCGAGCAGTACTTC
CSARSPGEQYF
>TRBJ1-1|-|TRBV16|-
TGTGCCAGCAGCCAATTCGGGTCGAACACTGAAGCTTTCTTT
CASSQFGSNTEAFF
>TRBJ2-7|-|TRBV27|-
TGTGCCAGCAGTGTTCTTAGCGGAGCAACCGAGCAGTACTTC
CASSVLSGATEQYF
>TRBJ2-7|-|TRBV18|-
TGTGCCAGCTCACCAGCGGACACCTCCTACGAGCAGTACTTC
CASSPADTSYEQYF
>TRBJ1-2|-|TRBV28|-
TGTGCCAGCAGTTTGTGGGCAGGCTATGGCTACACCTTC
CASSLWAGYGYTF
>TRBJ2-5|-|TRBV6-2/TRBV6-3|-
TGTGCCAGCAGTTACTCGGGACTGTACCAAGAGACCCAGTACTTC
CASSYSGLYQETQYF
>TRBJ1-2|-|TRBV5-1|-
TGCGCCAGCAGCTTGGCTCGGGATGGCTACACCTTC
CASSLARDGYTF
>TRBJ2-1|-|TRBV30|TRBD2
TGTGCCTGGAGTCTCTATCCCTCCGCTAGCGGAGACCGGAATGAGCAGTTCTTC
CAWSLYPSASGDRNEQFF
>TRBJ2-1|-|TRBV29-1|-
TGCAGCGTCGACAGAATCTCCTACAATGAGCAGTTCTTC
CSVDRISYNEQFF